These 17 T cell receptor beta chains came from one sample sequenced in a study of beta chain features in type 1 diabetes. Reverse transcribing all isolated RNA meant expressed TCRB transcripts were sequenced. Libraries were prepared by immunoSEQ multiplex PCR; TCRdb keeps only in-frame clonotypes and omits some of them. Of 300,000 to 400,000 clones listed, approximately 12% are singletons. Sequences were obtained from naive CD4+ T cells from blood. The receptors were sampled from a young man in good health.

This clone was found once. The rearrangement links TRBV19 to TRBJ2-5; a possible D gene is TRBD1 (5 bases). The CDR3 loop spans 14 amino acids. V gave up 3 bases and J gave up 4 bases, with 12 bases separating them. In germline, CDR1 is LNHDA, CDR2 SQIVND (reference sequence). CDR3 sequence (DNA): TGTGCCAGTAGTATCTCTGGGGCGATAGAGACCCAGTACTTC. Its translation: CASSISGAIETQYF.

This clone occurred a few times. The chain uses TRBV28 and TRBJ2-5; 8 nucleotides match TRBD2. Germline CDR1 MDHEN, CDR2 SYDVKM. This CDR3 has 14 amino acids. J was trimmed by 5 bases and V by 9 bases; bases with no gene match: 11. The chain's CDR3 is CASPPGGRVETQYF. DNA for the CDR3: TGTGCCAGTCCCCCGGGAGGGAGGGTTGAGACCCAGTACTTC.

The rearrangement joins TRBV10-3 to TRBJ1-2; D gene ambiguous. Per the germline V gene, CDR1 is ENHRY and CDR2 is SYGVKD. The CDR3 is made up of 13 amino acids. Trimming cost V 7 bases and J 5 bases, with 14 bases left between them. The CDR3, as DNA: TGTGCCATCAACGCAGAAAGAGCGTATGGCTACACCTTC. Translated: CAINAERAYGYTF.

This clone appeared a few times. The V gene is TRBV4-1, the J gene TRBJ2-1; TRBD1 agrees at 7 bases. The ends lost 4 bases at V and 4 bases at J; junction bases unmatched: 10. Germline values: CDR1 MGHRA, CDR2 YSYEKL. The CDR3 has 16 amino acids. The CDR3 here is CASSRRDRVGYNEQFF. For the CDR3, the DNA is TGCGCCAGCAGCCGCCGAGACAGGGTAGGGTACAATGAGCAGTTCTTC.

Only a few counts were recorded for this clone. The chain is built from TRBV7-2 and TRBJ2-5; TRBD1 aligns across 10 bases. V gave up 5 bases and J gave up 1 base; unmatched junction bases: 7. The germline V gene has CDR1 SGHTA and CDR2 FQGNSA. CDR3 size: 16 residues. The CDR3 is CASSRPWTGGQETQYF. DNA for the CDR3: TGTGCCAGCAGCCGACCATGGACAGGGGGCCAAGAGACCCAGTACTTC.

This clone was seen more than once but under ten times. CDR3 DNA: TGTGCCAGCAGCGTTGGGCTAGCGTATAACAATGAGCAGTTCTTC. Translating it yields CASSVGLAYNNEQFF. This chain uses TRBV9 with TRBJ2-1; possibly TRBD2 for D (6 bases). The germline CDR1 and CDR2 sequences are SGDLS and YYNGEE. The V end lost 2 bases, the J end lost 5 bases, and 14 bases lay between the germline ends. This CDR3 contains 15 residues.

V is TRBV10-3 and J is TRBJ2-3; the D gene is possibly TRBD1 (5 bases). Trimming removed 5 bases from V and 2 bases from J, with 11 bases in between. Germline assignment: CDR1 ENHRY and CDR2 SYGVKD. The CDR3 sequence is 14 residues long. Here the CDR3 reads CAISPRQTTDTQYF. The CDR3 DNA follows: TGTGCCATCAGTCCCCGACAGACCACAGATACGCAGTATTTT.

This clone has a handful of counts. The rearrangement uses TRBV7-2 and TRBJ2-2, with unresolved D. The CDR3 runs 12 residues. Germline V gives CDR1 SGHTA, CDR2 FQGNSA. Trimming pared 2 bases from V and 7 bases from J, leaving 5 bases between. CDR3 region: CASSLFRGELFF. CDR3 bases: TGTGCCAGCAGCTTATTTCGCGGGGAGCTGTTTTTT.

This clone was detected a few times. This rearrangement joins TRBV5-1 to TRBJ1-1; weak D call: TRBD1 (5 bases). Trimming took off 0 bases at V and 9 bases at J, with 12 bases between the two ends. The CDR3 is 13 amino acids. Germline V gives CDR1 SGHRS, CDR2 YFSETQ. CDR3: CASSLGAGPKAFF. In nucleotides, the CDR3 is TGCGCCAGCAGCTTGGGGGCAGGGCCCAAAGCTTTCTTT.

The rearrangement links TRBV30 to TRBJ2-5, with 8 bases lining up with TRBD1. Germline assignment: CDR1 GTSNPN and CDR2 SVGIG (reference sequence). Trimming cost V 4 bases and J 11 bases; bases outside gene matches: 12. The CDR3 loop spans 13 amino acids. DNA for the CDR3: TGTGCCTGGATCGGGACAGGCCCCAGAGCGCAGTACTTC. This encodes CAWIGTGPRAQYF.

V usage is TRBV25-1 and J usage is TRBJ2-1; tentatively, D is TRBD1 (5 bases). CDR3 length: 15 amino acids. The germline V gene has CDR1 MGHDK and CDR2 SYGVNS. Trimming took off 4 bases at V and 3 bases at J, with 13 bases between the two ends. The CDR3 region is CASSGVGHHYNEQFF. CDR3 in DNA: TGTGCCAGCAGTGGGGTCGGACACCACTACAATGAGCAGTTCTTC.

In this sample, this clone turned up a few times. V gene TRBV2 combines with J gene TRBJ1-5; 7 bases agree with TRBD1. Germline V gene lookup returns CDR1 SNHLY and CDR2 FYNNEI. The CDR3 runs to 13 residues. V shed 6 bases, J shed 8 bases, and the junction held 7 bases outside the gene matches. The CDR3, as DNA: TGTGCCAGCAGCGCAGACAGGGACAAGCCCCAGCATTTT. Translating gives CASSADRDKPQHF.

This clone was detected a few times. V is TRBV5-1 and J is TRBJ2-1; D is unresolved. The CDR3 is 13 residues long. V was clipped by 1 base and J by 3 bases, with 5 bases between them. The germline V gene encodes CDR1 SGHRS and CDR2 YFSETQ. CDR3 amino acids: CASSLTGYNEQFF. The DNA of the CDR3 is TGCGCCAGCAGCTTGACGGGCTACAATGAGCAGTTCTTC.

This clone was counted only a few times. The V gene is TRBV4-1, the J gene TRBJ1-2, with D hard to call. Germline CDR1 MGHRA, CDR2 YSYEKL. Trimming took off 4 bases at V and 0 bases at J, with 9 bases between the two ends. CDR3 length equals 14 residues. The CDR3 region is CASSRSSTNYGYTF. CDR3 nucleotide sequence: TGCGCCAGCAGCCGGAGCAGTACTAACTATGGCTACACCTTC.

The chain uses TRBV6-5 and TRBJ2-7; D not certain. This CDR3 contains 15 residues. In germline, CDR1 is MNHEY, CDR2 SVGAGI. Trimming took off 4 bases at V and 3 bases at J, with 16 bases between the two ends. The CDR3 loop reads CASSLRQNPDYEQYF. The CDR3 DNA reads as TGTGCCAGCAGTTTGAGGCAGAACCCGGACTACGAGCAGTACTTC.

The V and J genes are TRBV19 and TRBJ1-4; D not certain. The CDR3 is made up of 14 amino acids. V lost 6 bases and J lost 5, with 13 bases in between. In germline, CDR1 is LNHDA, CDR2 SQIVND (reference sequence). The CDR3 DNA reads as TGTGCCAGTAGCCTCGTATGGCCAAATGAAAAACTGTTTTTT. Translating gives CASSLVWPNEKLFF.

The CDR3 is CASIQGAFETQYF. The CDR3 DNA reads TGTGCCAGCATCCAGGGGGCCTTCGAGACCCAGTACTTC. The rearrangement links TRBV28 to TRBJ2-5; 8 bases map to TRBD1. The junction had 6 bases not matched to a gene; V was cut back by 7 bases and J by 5 bases. Per germline, CDR1 MDHEN and CDR2 SYDVKM. The CDR3 spans 13 residues.